The source of this T cell receptor (beta chain) is a study of blood T cell repertoires in COVID-19. Study as a whole: Some COVID-19 samples were acute and others convalescent; all came from the United States, Italy and Spain.

Repertoires were generated with immunoSEQ multiplex PCR, while TCRdb's copy carries only in-frame clones and drops some. The table lists about 50,000 clones, about 92% of them singletons. The specimen was peripheral blood. The sequence came from a middle-aged man with active COVID-19.

The CDR3 sequence: CSVEGPGFGNTIYF. The CDR3 coding sequence is TGCAGCGTTGAAGGTCCGGGTTTCGGTAACACCATATATTTT. The J gene is TRBJ1-3, the V gene TRBV29-1; D gene uncertain. This CDR3 has 14 residues. Germline-derived CDR1 and CDR2 are SQVTM and ANQGSEA. V was cut by 1 base and J by 7 bases, with 14 bases left in between.